The subject of this entry is one T cell receptor (beta chain). What it binds is not known. The CDR3 sequence is 16 residues long. Deletions cut 1 base from V and 0 bases from J, with 12 bases between. Germline V CDR1 and CDR2: GTSNPN, SVGIG (reference sequence). These data are taken from a study of T cells in localized non-small cell lung cancer. Generated by immunoSEQ multiplex PCR, the TCRdb table keeps only in-frame clones and is missing some. The sample lists about 20,000 clones, 85% to 90% occurring once. Study-level points and caveats: Maximal T cell clonality occurred in uninvolved adjacent lung, with tumor ranking below it. There was an association of higher blood T cell density with longer overall survival. Out of the top 100 tumor clones, a median approximately 57 were seen in adjacent lung.

Material: peripheral blood, obtained before any cancer treatment. V usage is TRBV30 and J usage is TRBJ1-4; the D is unclear. The receptor was isolated from a male donor older than 55 with stage I squamous cell lung carcinoma. CDR3 DNA sequence: TGTGCCTGGAGTGGCGTGGCGGGAGCAACTAATGAAAAACTGTTTTTT. Residues: CAWSGVAGATNEKLFF. The full variable domain, in which reference TRBV30 and TRBJ1-4 provide the parts outside the CDR3, is SQTIHQWPATLVQPVGSPLSLECTVEGTSNPNLYWYRQAAGRGLQLLFYSVGIGQISSEVPQNLSASRPQDRQFILSSKKLLLSDSGFYLCAWSGVAGATNEKLFFGSGTQLSVL.